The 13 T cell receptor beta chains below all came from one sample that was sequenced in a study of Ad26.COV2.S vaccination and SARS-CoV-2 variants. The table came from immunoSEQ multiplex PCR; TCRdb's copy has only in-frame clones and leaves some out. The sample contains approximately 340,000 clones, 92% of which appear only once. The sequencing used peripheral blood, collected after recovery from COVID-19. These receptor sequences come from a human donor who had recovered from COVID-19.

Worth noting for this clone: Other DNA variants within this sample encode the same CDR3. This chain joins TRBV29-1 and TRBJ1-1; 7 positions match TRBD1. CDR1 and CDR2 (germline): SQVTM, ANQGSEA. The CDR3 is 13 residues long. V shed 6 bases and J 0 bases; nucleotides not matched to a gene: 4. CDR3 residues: CSVHRGLNTEAFF. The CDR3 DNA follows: TGCAGCGTCCACAGGGGTTTGAACACTGAAGCTTTCTTT.

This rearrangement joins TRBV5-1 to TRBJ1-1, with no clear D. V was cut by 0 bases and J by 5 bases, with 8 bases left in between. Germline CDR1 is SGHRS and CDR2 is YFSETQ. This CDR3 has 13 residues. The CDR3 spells CASSLALSTEAFF. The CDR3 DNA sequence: TGCGCCAGCAGCTTGGCCCTAAGTACTGAAGCTTTCTTT.

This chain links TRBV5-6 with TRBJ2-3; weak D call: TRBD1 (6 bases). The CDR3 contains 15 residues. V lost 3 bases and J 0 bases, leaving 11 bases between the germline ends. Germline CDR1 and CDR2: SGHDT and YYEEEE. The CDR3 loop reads CASSSTGFSTDTQYF. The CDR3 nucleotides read TGTGCCAGCAGCTCGACAGGTTTTAGCACAGATACGCAGTATTTT.

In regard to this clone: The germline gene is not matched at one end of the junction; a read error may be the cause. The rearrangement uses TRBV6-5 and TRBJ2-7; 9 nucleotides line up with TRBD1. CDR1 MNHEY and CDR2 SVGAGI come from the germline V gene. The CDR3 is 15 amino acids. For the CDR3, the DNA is TGTGCCAGCAGTTACAAAGGGACAGGGTCCTTCGAGCAGTACTTC. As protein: CASSYKGTGSFEQYF.

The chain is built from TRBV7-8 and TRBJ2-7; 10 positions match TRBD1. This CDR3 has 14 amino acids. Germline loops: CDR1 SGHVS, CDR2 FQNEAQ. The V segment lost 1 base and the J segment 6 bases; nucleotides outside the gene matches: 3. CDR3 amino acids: CASSLGTGGFEQYF. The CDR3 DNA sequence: TGTGCCAGCAGCTTAGGGACAGGGGGTTTCGAGCAGTACTTC.

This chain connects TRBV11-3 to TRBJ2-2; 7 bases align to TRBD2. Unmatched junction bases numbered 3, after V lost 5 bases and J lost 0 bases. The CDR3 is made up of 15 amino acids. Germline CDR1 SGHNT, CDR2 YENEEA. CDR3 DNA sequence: TGTGCCAGCAGCCAGCGGGGACCGAACACCGGGGAGCTGTTTTTT. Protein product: CASSQRGPNTGELFF.

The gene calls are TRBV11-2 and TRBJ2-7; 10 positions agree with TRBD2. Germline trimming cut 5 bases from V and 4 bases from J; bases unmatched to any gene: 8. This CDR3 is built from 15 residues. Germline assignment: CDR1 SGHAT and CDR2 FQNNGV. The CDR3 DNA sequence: TGTGCCAGCAGCCCGCTTCTAGCGGGGGTTTACGAGCAGTACTTC. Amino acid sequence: CASSPLLAGVYEQYF.

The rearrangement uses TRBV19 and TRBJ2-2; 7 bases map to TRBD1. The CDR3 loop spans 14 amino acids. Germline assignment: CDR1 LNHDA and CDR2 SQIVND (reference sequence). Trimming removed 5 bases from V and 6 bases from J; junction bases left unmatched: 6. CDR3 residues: CASSPWDSSGELFF. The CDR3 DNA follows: TGTGCCAGTAGTCCTTGGGACAGCTCCGGGGAGCTGTTTTTT.

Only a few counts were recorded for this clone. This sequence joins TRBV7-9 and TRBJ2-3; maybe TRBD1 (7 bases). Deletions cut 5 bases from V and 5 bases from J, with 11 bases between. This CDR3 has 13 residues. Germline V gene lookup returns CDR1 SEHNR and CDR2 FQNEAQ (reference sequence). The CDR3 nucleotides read TGTGCCAGCAGCCCCCAGGGGGGAGATACGCAGTATTTT. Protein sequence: CASSPQGGDTQYF.

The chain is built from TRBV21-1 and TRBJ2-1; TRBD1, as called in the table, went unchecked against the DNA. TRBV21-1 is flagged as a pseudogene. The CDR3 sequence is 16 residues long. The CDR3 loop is CASRMIRDRGENEQFF. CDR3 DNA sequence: TGTGCCAGCAGGATGATCCGGGACAGGGGGGAGAATGAGCAGTTCTTC.

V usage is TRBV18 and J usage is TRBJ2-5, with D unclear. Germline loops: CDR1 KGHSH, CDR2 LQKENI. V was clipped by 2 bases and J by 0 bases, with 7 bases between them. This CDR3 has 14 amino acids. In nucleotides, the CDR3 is TGTGCCAGCTCACCAGAGGTTTACCAAGAGACCCAGTACTTC. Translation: CASSPEVYQETQYF.

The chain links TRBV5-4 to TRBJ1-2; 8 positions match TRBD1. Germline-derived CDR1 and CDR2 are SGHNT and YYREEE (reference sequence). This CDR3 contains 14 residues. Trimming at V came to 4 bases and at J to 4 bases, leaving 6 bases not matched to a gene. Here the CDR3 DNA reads TGTGCCAGCAGCCGTGATACAGGGGGCTATGGCTACACCTTC. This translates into CASSRDTGGYGYTF. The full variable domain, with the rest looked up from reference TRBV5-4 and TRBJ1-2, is ETGVTQSPTHLIKTRGQQVTLRCSSQSGHNTVSWYQQALGQGPQFIFQYYREEENGRGNFPPRFSGLQFPNYSSELNVNALELDDSALYLCASSRDTGGYGYTFGSGTRLTVV.

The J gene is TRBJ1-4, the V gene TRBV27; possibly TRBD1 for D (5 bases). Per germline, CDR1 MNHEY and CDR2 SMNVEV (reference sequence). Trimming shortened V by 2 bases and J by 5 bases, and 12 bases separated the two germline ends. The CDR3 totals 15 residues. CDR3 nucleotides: TGTGCCAGCAGTTTAGCGGCAGGGATAAATGAAAAACTGTTTTTT. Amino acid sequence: CASSLAAGINEKLFF. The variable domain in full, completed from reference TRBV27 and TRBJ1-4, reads EAQVTQNPRYLITVTGKKLTVTCSQNMNHEYMSWYRQDPGLGLRQIYYSMNVEVTDKGDVPEGYKVSRKEKRNFPLILESPSPNQTSLYFCASSLAAGINEKLFFGSGTQLSVL.